This TCR beta chain was sequenced for a study of post-analysis software for immune sequencing data. In the study overall: Some patients lacked subtype; others had relapsing-remitting, secondary progressive or progressive-relapsing disease.

General study findings and limits: Patients had higher frequencies than controls of about 5 TRBV segments, including TRBV5-6, TRBV5-1 and TRBV20-1. The authors found that F measure strongly co-clustered same-batch samples. Patients with multiple sclerosis recorded significantly lower normalized Chao1 diversity than controls, the study found.

A single count supports this clonotype. The antigen remains unidentified. Presence of unique molecular identifiers characterized the TCR beta cDNA libraries. In TCRdb, the PCR reads were re-called with MiXCR into one record per CDR3 protein. This sample has 650,000 to 850,000 distinct CDR3 sequences, with about half found just once. Germline lookup yields CDR1 MDHEN and CDR2 SYDVKM. Between the trimmed V and J ends, which lost 2 bases and 0 bases, there was a span of 13 bases. The CDR3 is 16 amino acids. The source of this sequence is a girl aged 10 to 17 with multiple sclerosis. The sample comprised blood. The chain carries TRBV28 and TRBJ2-5; a weak D match, TRBD2 (6 bases). CDR3 sequence reads: CASSLGVAEYQETQYF. In DNA, the CDR3 is TGTGCCAGCAGTTTAGGGGTAGCGGAGTACCAAGAGACCCAGTACTTC.